This T cell receptor (beta chain) came from a study of blood T cell repertoires in COVID-19 (TCRdb year 2020). Context from the whole study: The collaborator samples originated in the United States, Italy and Spain and spanned the acute and convalescent phases of COVID-19. The samples were drawn from the first 160 participants of the ongoing ImmuneRACE study and from 950 to 1,500 subjects provided by 6 global collaborators. HLA class I and class II types, where available, came from metadata supplied by the sample provider rather than from assay-based typing. The prospective study material was composed of cDNA or gDNA derived from T cells, B-cell-depleted T cells, or PBMCs. The repertoires were released in a freely available public database meant as a resource for research on the immune response to SARS-CoV-2. The sample metadata nearly always contained a de-identified subject ID, COVID-19 status, age in years and sex. Deeply sampled blood TCRbeta repertoires from subjects exposed to, actively infected with, or recovered from COVID-19 were included in the dataset.

CDR1 and CDR2 are drawn from the germline V gene (reference sequence): GTSNPN, SVGIG. V gives up 0 bases and J gives up 5 bases, and the segment between their germline ends measures 14 bases. The CDR3 starts with the cysteine, ends with the phenylalanine, and has 14 residues. The read is trimmed to its CDR3 DNA, 42 bases read in frame from base 1. The investigation overall reported the following: The amount of clinical and demographic metadata varied by source and participant and was provided uncurated.

As to this clone: Its recognized antigen is unknown. No base-level quality is on record; no much larger clone is a single base apart.

TCRbeta CDR3 regions were amplified from genomic DNA using the immunoSEQ Assay, a bias-controlled multiplex PCR. On the study's bioinformatics: Within the assay, amplification of reference gene primers was used to estimate how many nucleated cells each sample contained. To quantify the absolute abundance of each unique TCRbeta CDR3 rearrangement, sequence reads were collapsed and filtered. Productive Simpson clonality was computed per sample as the square root of Simpson's diversity index over productive rearrangements. Held by TCRdb, this immuneACCESS table contains in-frame sequences only and omits some clones. Under half of the omission traces to an unresolved V gene where checked; the cause of the rest is unknown. V and J calls plus clone size are reproduced from that table; the DNA served to infer D and trimming. Across this sample there are about 320,000 clones, with 70% to 90% seen only once. The top ten clonotypes cover around 6% of the sample.

In the prospective study, participants were roughly 18 to 89 years old, resided in about two dozen geographic areas of the United States, and were enrolled through a virtual design. In the prospective study, cohorts were assigned on the basis of participant-reported clinical history obtained from a screening survey and a study questionnaire. For ImmuneRACE Cohort 3, a participant was defined as recovered based on two consecutive negative NP/OP PCR tests, clearance by a healthcare professional, or resolution of symptoms. In the prospective study, whole blood, serum and a nasopharyngeal or oropharyngeal swab were collected from each participant by mobile phlebotomists. Participants in the prospective study had the option to provide additional blood draws and questionnaires over an approximately two-month period. Before DNA extraction, blood samples from the prospective study were shipped at room temperature or frozen.

The clonotype comes from a young woman who had recovered from COVID-19. The sequencing sample was made of PBMCs or T cells enriched from blood (not recorded which). The receptor chain draws on TRBV30 and TRBJ2-7; the D gene is perhaps TRBD1, on 5 matching bases. The DNA sequence is TGTGCCTGGAGTGTAGCCAGGGTAGAGGACGAGCAGTACTTC. Translated, this gives CAWSVARVEDEQYF.